Included here is one T cell receptor beta chain sequence, with context. Its target is not known. CDR3 length equals 13 residues. Germline V gene lookup returns CDR1 SEHNR and CDR2 FQNEAQ (reference sequence). V was clipped by 5 bases and J by 4 bases, with 9 bases between them. This record comes from a study of cytomegalovirus exposure and HLA in healthy donors. Study summary: Early release data held tens of millions of unique TCRs from HLA-typed donors.

These donors, healthy bone marrow donors, were studied. General study findings and limits: Both high specificity and high sensitivity reportedly marked the classifier's diagnosis of cytomegalovirus status. About 87% or about 30% of the time was how often most TCR beta V segments were productive, according to an earlier analysis.

PCR involved 60 Vbeta and 13 Jbeta primers. The assay was immunoSEQ multiplex PCR, and TCRdb's table has in-frame clones only and misses some. This table holds roughly 150,000 clones, approximately 77% found once. The sample was PBMCs. The TCR comes from a man aged 25 to 45 in good health and CMV-seronegative. The rearrangement joins TRBV7-9 to TRBJ2-1, with no clear D. CDR3 protein: CASSPTSYNEQFF. Here the CDR3 DNA reads TGTGCCAGCAGCCCCACTTCGTACAATGAGCAGTTCTTC.